Listed below are T cell receptor beta chains from one sample, sequenced in a study of blood T cell repertoires in COVID-19. The protocol was immunoSEQ multiplex PCR, while the TCRdb copy is restricted to in-frame clones and leaves out a portion. Of 170,000 or so clones listed, approximately 90% are singletons. Sequences were obtained from peripheral blood. These receptors came from a man in his fifties or sixties with acute or convalescent COVID-19. Both conserved end residues are part of each CDR3. A D gene is named only where the DNA matches it firmly. The size entry is marked missing in some rows and otherwise reads once, few, many or a size class.

d_gene	abundance	v_gene	j_gene	CDR3aa	CDR3nt
NA	NA	TRBV4-2	TRBJ2-1	CASSQELSGEQFF	TGTGCCAGCAGCCAAGAACTATCGGGTGAGCAGTTCTTC
NA	NA	TRBV9	TRBJ1-5	CASSLRGNQPQHF	TGTGCCAGCAGCCTCCGGGGCAATCAGCCCCAGCATTTT
TRBD2	NA	TRBV3-1/TRBV3-2	TRBJ2-3	CASSQGLAGTDTQYF	TGTGCCAGCAGCCAGGGGCTAGCGGGAACCGATACGCAGTATTTT
NA	NA	TRBV18	TRBJ1-1	CASSTGMETEAFF	TGTGCCAGCTCAACAGGGATGGAGACTGAAGCTTTCTTT
TRBD2	once	TRBV10-2	TRBJ2-1	CASSLGPGGYNEQFF	TGCGCCAGCAGTTTGGGCCCGGGAGGCTACAATGAGCAGTTCTTC
NA	NA	TRBV2	TRBJ1-3	CASSFSGNTIYF	TGTGCCAGCTCATTCTCTGGAAACACCATATATTTT
TRBD2	NA	TRBV20-1	TRBJ2-1	CSASFPSGRALPGEQFF	TGCAGTGCTAGTTTCCCTAGCGGGAGGGCCCTGCCTGGTGAGCAGTTCTTC
NA	NA	TRBV13	TRBJ2-2	CASSLLSRASGELFF	TGTGCCAGCAGCTTATTGAGCAGGGCGTCCGGGGAGCTGTTTTTT
TRBD2	NA	TRBV4-1	TRBJ2-7	CASSQIPPAGGLYEQYF	TGCGCCAGCAGCCAAATCCCGCCCGCGGGAGGGCTGTACGAGCAGTACTTC
NA	NA	TRBV28	TRBJ2-1	CASSTGGTGNNEQFF	TGTGCCAGCAGTACCGGGGGGACAGGAAACAATGAGCAGTTCTTC
NA	NA	TRBV3-1/TRBV3-2	TRBJ1-2	CASSQRAQGTYGYTF	TGTGCCAGCAGCCAACGGGCTCAGGGGACCTATGGCTACACCTTC
TRBD1	NA	TRBV7-9	TRBJ1-5	CASSLGGQGLYSNQPQHF	TGTGCCAGCAGCTTAGGGGGACAGGGCCTATATAGCAATCAGCCCCAGCATTTT
TRBD2	NA	TRBV18	TRBJ2-1	CASSSTSVPLAGGGNEQFF	TGTGCCAGCTCATCCACTTCAGTCCCCCTAGCGGGAGGGGGTAATGAGCAGTTCTTC
NA	NA	TRBV23-1	TRBJ1-4	CASSPSETGLDEKLFF	TGCGCCAGCAGCCCCTCGGAAACAGGTCTCGATGAAAAACTGTTTTTT
NA	NA	TRBV7-9	TRBJ2-7	CASQAPGGSYEQYF	TGTGCCAGCCAAGCGCCCGGGGGCTCCTACGAGCAGTACTTC
TRBD2	NA	TRBV29-1	TRBJ2-3	CSVGGHYSGGDTDTQYF	TGCAGCGTTGGTGGTCATTACAGCGGGGGGGACACAGATACGCAGTATTTT
NA	many	TRBV4-2	TRBJ1-5	CASSQGDNYSNQPQHF	TGTGCCAGCAGCCAAGGGGACAATTATAGCAATCAGCCCCAGCATTTT
NA	NA	TRBV18	TRBJ2-1	CASNHGLNNEQFF	TGTGCCAGTAACCACGGGTTGAACAATGAGCAGTTCTTC
NA	NA	TRBV27	TRBJ2-1	CASSRTSSSYNEQFF	TGTGCCAGCAGCCGAACGTCCAGCTCCTACAATGAGCAGTTCTTC
NA	NA	TRBV5-1	TRBJ1-2	CASSLSTDPHYGYTF	TGCGCCAGCAGCTTGTCGACAGATCCTCACTATGGCTACACCTTC
NA	once	TRBV18	TRBJ2-7	CASSPSGRGALPYEQYF	TGTGCCAGCTCACCGTCTGGGAGGGGGGCCCTCCCCTACGAGCAGTACTTC
NA	NA	TRBV28	TRBJ2-7	CASGDLWSSYEQYF	TGTGCCAGCGGGGACTTGTGGAGCTCCTACGAGCAGTACTTC